This T cell receptor (beta chain) comes out of a study of blood T cell repertoires in COVID-19. Study information: PBMCs, B-cell-depleted T cells, or T cells provided the cDNA or gDNA that made up the material.

Profiled with immunoSEQ multiplex PCR; TCRdb holds only in-frame clones, not every one. The sample holds about 54,000 clones, more than 80% seen once. Germline-derived CDR1 and CDR2 are SGHRS and YFSETQ. The CDR3 has 17 residues. V lost 3 bases and J lost 0, with 16 bases in between. The source material was peripheral blood. The rearrangement links TRBV5-1 to TRBJ1-3, with D perhaps matching TRBD1 (6 bases). The receptor was isolated from a woman aged 55-70 years with acute or convalescent COVID-19. The CDR3 is CASSSDGQLGSGNTIYF. CDR3 DNA: TGCGCCAGCAGCTCGGATGGACAGCTTGGCTCTGGAAACACCATATATTTT.